These 15 T cell receptor beta chains share one sample of origin, sequenced in a study of T cell changes during pregnancy in multiple sclerosis (dated by TCRdb to the late 2010s). The library was obtained by the immunoSEQ multiplex PCR assay. The immuneACCESS repertoire file appears here via TCRdb, limited to in-frame rearrangements. These files lack a portion of the clones; in checked studies, under half of the deficit traces to unresolved V genes, and the cause of the others is not known. Present in this sample are under 65,000 clones, around 93% of which were seen just once. The ten biggest clones cover around 0.66% of the sample. The sequenced sample was CD4+ T cells from peripheral blood mononuclear cells, obtained after pregnancy. Receptors were obtained from a female donor with multiple sclerosis, enrolled in a pregnancy study.

This chain uses TRBV5-4 with TRBJ1-1, with D tentatively TRBD1 (6 bases). CDR1 SGHNT and CDR2 YYREEE come from the germline V gene (reference sequence). This CDR3 is built from 15 residues. V was trimmed by 4 bases and J by 0 bases, leaving 13 bases between them. CDR3 region: CASSAGAVMNTEAFF. The CDR3 nucleotides read TGTGCCAGCAGCGCAGGGGCCGTCATGAACACTGAAGCTTTCTTT.

This rearrangement joins TRBV6-5 to TRBJ2-7, with no clear D. Looked up from germline, CDR1 is MNHEY and CDR2 is SVGAGI. Trimming removed 6 bases at V and 3 bases at J, with 15 bases between. The CDR3 covers 14 residues. CDR3 protein: CASSPYQAHYEQYF. The CDR3 nucleotides read TGTGCCAGCAGCCCATACCAGGCGCACTACGAGCAGTACTTC.

The chain couples TRBV5-6 to TRBJ1-2; D remains ambiguous. Germline V gives CDR1 SGHDT, CDR2 YYEEEE. Between the trimmed V and J ends, which lost 7 bases and 0 bases, there was a span of 13 bases. The CDR3 runs 14 residues. For the CDR3, the DNA is TGTGCCAGCGTAGCAGCCGCTGCTAACTATGGCTACACCTTC. Translated, it gives CASVAAAANYGYTF. The full variable domain, in which reference TRBV5-6 and TRBJ1-2 provide the parts outside the CDR3, is DAGVTQSPTHLIKTRGQQVTLRCSPKSGHDTVSWYQQALGQGPQFIFQYYEEEERQRGNFPDRFSGHQFPNYSSELNVNALLLGDSALYLCASVAAAANYGYTFGSGTRLTVV.

This clone appeared a single time. The J gene is TRBJ2-3, the V gene TRBV5-1; 11 positions agree with TRBD2. Germline CDR1 is SGHRS and CDR2 is YFSETQ. The length of the CDR3 is 16 residues. Losses at the gene ends were 2 bases for V and 6 bases for J; bases not matched to a gene: 8. CDR3 region: CASSFSLAGVGDTQYF. CDR3 nucleotides: TGCGCCAGCAGCTTTTCACTAGCGGGGGTCGGGGATACGCAGTATTTT.

This chain links TRBV4-2 with TRBJ1-3; D is unclear. Between the trimmed V and J ends, which lost 0 bases and 0 bases, there was a span of 6 bases. The CDR3 runs 15 residues. CDR1 is LGHNA, CDR2 YNFKEQ, per germline. The CDR3: CASSQEAPSGNTIYF. The CDR3 DNA reads as TGTGCCAGCAGCCAAGAAGCCCCCTCTGGAAACACCATATATTTT.

The gene calls are TRBV4-3 and TRBJ2-7, with D maybe TRBD1 (6 bases). CDR1 LGHNA and CDR2 YSLEER come from the germline V gene. The germline V and J ends were trimmed by 5 bases and 5 bases, with 16 bases remaining between them. The CDR3 is made up of 14 amino acids. The CDR3 reads CASSESAGVNEQYF. The CDR3 DNA sequence: TGCGCCAGCAGCGAATCCGCAGGGGTGAACGAGCAGTACTTC.

This clone was recorded once. The V call is TRBV7-3, the J call TRBJ2-1, with 7 bases identical to TRBD1. The ends lost 4 bases at V and 8 bases at J; junction bases unmatched: 14. The CDR3 totals 16 residues. The germline V gene encodes CDR1 SGHTA and CDR2 FQGTGA. CDR3 protein: CASSSTGAVDSYEQFF. The CDR3 nucleotides read TGTGCCAGCAGCTCTACAGGGGCGGTAGACTCATATGAGCAGTTCTTC.

The genes are TRBV29-1 and TRBJ1-4, with TRBD1 matching 8 bases. V lost 4 bases to trimming and J lost 4 bases; unmatched junction nucleotides: 8. Germline loops: CDR1 SQVTM, CDR2 ANQGSEA. The CDR3 is 15 amino acids. The CDR3: CSVGMTGAINEKLFF. The CDR3 DNA reads TGCAGCGTTGGGATGACAGGGGCAATTAATGAAAAACTGTTTTTT.

The V gene is TRBV7-6, the J gene TRBJ1-2; a possible D gene is TRBD1 (5 bases). Germline values: CDR1 SGHVS, CDR2 FNYEAQ. V dropped 5 bases and J dropped 4 bases, with 23 bases sitting between them. This CDR3 spans 17 amino acids. The CDR3 loop is CASSPRVIGGIPYGYTF. CDR3 nucleotide sequence: TGTGCCAGCAGCCCTAGAGTGATCGGGGGAATACCCTATGGCTACACCTTC.

The rearrangement joins TRBV21-1 to TRBJ2-1; TRBD2 reflects the table's D call only, with no check against the DNA. TRBV21-1 is classified as a pseudogene. This CDR3 comprises 15 residues. The CDR3 spells CASYLRGQSDNEQFF. CDR3 nucleotide sequence: TGTGCCAGCTATTTGCGGGGGCAAAGTGACAATGAGCAGTTCTTC.

This chain joins TRBV9 and TRBJ2-7, with TRBD1 matching 8 bases. Trimming cost V 4 bases and J 6 bases; bases outside gene matches: 3. Germline V gene lookup returns CDR1 SGDLS and CDR2 YYNGEE. CDR3 size: 12 residues. CDR3 sequence: CASSLTGGEQYF. The CDR3 nucleotides read TGTGCCAGCAGCCTTACAGGGGGCGAGCAGTACTTC.

The CDR3: CASSQDRSRGVGGYTF. CDR3 coding DNA: TGCGCCAGCAGCCAAGATCGGTCCAGGGGTGTGGGGGGCTACACCTTC. The gene calls are TRBV4-1 and TRBJ1-2, with a tentative D call TRBD1 (6 bases). The CDR3 covers 16 residues. CDR1 is MGHRA, CDR2 YSYEKL, per germline. V lost 0 bases to trimming and J lost 8 bases, with 19 bases between them.

This chain joins TRBV6-4 and TRBJ2-1; TRBD2 might be the D (7 bases). The V gene's germline CDR1 is MRHNA and CDR2 SNTAGT. Deletions cut 4 bases from V and 10 bases from J, with 20 bases between. CDR3 length: 15 residues. The CDR3 bases are TGTGCCAGCAGTGTCTGGGGGGGCCCCCCGGGAGAGCAGTTCTTC. Amino acid sequence: CASSVWGGPPGEQFF.

V usage is TRBV5-1 and J usage is TRBJ2-2; no firm D call. V shed 5 bases and J shed 0 bases, with 8 bases lying between them. This CDR3 region has 14 residues. CDR1 and CDR2 from the germline V gene are SGHRS and YFSETQ. CDR3 protein: CASREQTNTGELFF. CDR3 bases: TGCGCCAGCAGAGAACAGACGAACACCGGGGAGCTGTTTTTT. Using reference TRBV5-1 and TRBJ2-2 for the parts outside the CDR3, the full variable domain is KAGVTQTPRYLIKTRGQQVTLSCSPISGHRSVSWYQQTPGQGLQFLFEYFSETQRNKGNFPGRFSGRQFSNSRSEMNVSTLELGDSALYLCASREQTNTGELFFGEGSRLTVL.

The V call is TRBV5-8, the J call TRBJ1-5; perhaps TRBD1 as D (6 bases). The germline gives CDR1 SGHTS, CDR2 YDEGEE. V was cut by 0 bases and J by 1 base, with 14 bases left in between. This CDR3 has 17 amino acids. CDR3 sequence (DNA): TGTGCCAGCAGCTTGGAGAGGGGGAGTCGGAGCAATCAGCCCCAGCATTTT. Amino acids: CASSLERGSRSNQPQHF.